The TCR beta chain under discussion was sequenced for a study of OX40 agonist ivuxolimab in advanced cancers. Study-wide results and limits: CD8+ T cells averaged more expanded clones than CD4+. The investigators did not determine what antigen specificity the expanded peripheral T cells had. At doses 0.1 to 3.0 mg/kg, CD4+ and CD8+ clones expanded.

The repertoire was sequenced with immunoSEQ multiplex PCR; TCRdb's copy has only in-frame clones and lacks some. Found here are tens of thousands of clones, approximately 83% of them singletons; the top ten hold roughly an eighth. CDR3 length: 12 amino acids. Trimming removed 5 bases from V and 7 bases from J, with 11 bases in between. CDR1 MDHEN and CDR2 SYDVKM come from the germline V gene. The count of this clone is one. Its cognate antigen is unknown. Blood sampling was done at baseline, cycle 4 day 1, and cycle 7 day 1. The TCR comes from an adult with an advanced solid tumor such as melanoma, head and neck, liver or kidney cancer. The chain links TRBV28 to TRBJ1-2; D gene unclear. Here the sequenced sample was CD4+ or CD8+ T cells sorted from blood, taken in a trial of the OX40 agonist ivuxolimab. The CDR3, as DNA: TGTGCCAGCAGTCCTGGACTGTCTGGCTACACCTTC. Amino acid sequence: CASSPGLSGYTF.